These T cell receptor beta chains were read from a single sample in a study of blood T cell repertoires in COVID-19. TCRdb's table, derived via immunoSEQ multiplex PCR, lists solely in-frame clones and lacks some. The sample consists of 180,000 or so clones, roughly 86% of them appearing once. Sequenced sample: peripheral blood. These receptors all come from a woman aged 50 to 60 with acute or convalescent COVID-19. Each CDR3 is given with its conserved first and last residue. A D gene is named only where the DNA matches it firmly. Clone size is stated in some rows and not others, as once, few, many or a class when expanded.

CDR3 DNA: TGTGCCAGCAGGCAGGGGGTCTATCAGCCCCAGCATTTT
CDR3 protein: CASRQGVYQPQHF
clone size: -
D gene: TRBD1
J gene: TRBJ1-5
V gene: TRBV5-5

CDR3 DNA: TGTGCCAGTAGTGCACAGGGGGCAACCTCTGTTACGCGAACTGGGGGCTACACCTTC
CDR3 protein: CASSAQGATSVTRTGGYTF
clone size: -
D gene: TRBD1
J gene: TRBJ1-2
V gene: TRBV19

CDR3 DNA: TGTGCCACTCGACAGAACACTGAAGCTTTCTTT
CDR3 protein: CATRQNTEAFF
clone size: -
D gene: -
J gene: TRBJ1-1
V gene: TRBV10-3

CDR3 DNA: TGTGCCAGTCGCCAGGGAACTAATGAAAAACTGTTTTTT
CDR3 protein: CASRQGTNEKLFF
clone size: few
D gene: -
J gene: TRBJ1-4
V gene: TRBV18

CDR3 DNA: TGCGCCAGCAGCTTGGGAGGGGGCTCGGTAGATACGCAGTATTTT
CDR3 protein: CASSLGGGSVDTQYF
clone size: -
D gene: TRBD1
J gene: TRBJ2-3
V gene: TRBV5-1

CDR3 DNA: TGCGCCAGCAGCCAAGACCGGGGACTCATGAACACTGAAGCTTTCTTT
CDR3 protein: CASSQDRGLMNTEAFF
clone size: -
D gene: -
J gene: TRBJ1-1
V gene: TRBV4-3

CDR3 DNA: TGTGCCAGCAGTTACCACCTCGGGTACACAGATACGCAGTATTTT
CDR3 protein: CASSYHLGYTDTQYF
clone size: -
D gene: -
J gene: TRBJ2-3
V gene: TRBV6-6

CDR3 DNA: TGTGCCACCAGCAGAGAAACCAGGTCTGGCTACACCTTC
CDR3 protein: CATSRETRSGYTF
clone size: -
D gene: -
J gene: TRBJ1-2
V gene: TRBV15

CDR3 DNA: TGTGCCAGCAGCAGATCAGGGTATGGCTACACCTTC
CDR3 protein: CASSRSGYGYTF
clone size: -
D gene: -
J gene: TRBJ1-2
V gene: TRBV2

CDR3 DNA: TGTGCCAGCAGTTTAGCGCCAGGGGAGCAGTACTTC
CDR3 protein: CASSLAPGEQYF
clone size: -
D gene: -
J gene: TRBJ2-7
V gene: TRBV12-3/TRBV12-4

CDR3 DNA: TGTGCCACCAGCGGAGACCTCAATGAGCAGTTCTTC
CDR3 protein: CATSGDLNEQFF
clone size: -
D gene: -
J gene: TRBJ2-1
V gene: TRBV24-1

CDR3 DNA: TGTGCCAGCAGGCGACAGGGTAGCATTGACTATGGCTACACCTTC
CDR3 protein: CASRRQGSIDYGYTF
clone size: -
D gene: TRBD1
J gene: TRBJ1-2
V gene: TRBV5-4

CDR3 DNA: TGTGCCAGCTCACCAAGGAGCGGGGGCTCGCAAGAGACCCAGTACTTC
CDR3 protein: CASSPRSGGSQETQYF
clone size: -
D gene: TRBD2
J gene: TRBJ2-5
V gene: TRBV18

CDR3 DNA: TGTGCCAGCAAGGGTGCCCCGGGGGAAAGATACACTGAAGCTTTCTTT
CDR3 protein: CASKGAPGERYTEAFF
clone size: -
D gene: -
J gene: TRBJ1-1
V gene: TRBV25-1

CDR3 DNA: TGTGCCATCAGTGACGGGGTGAACTATGGCTACACCTTC
CDR3 protein: CAISDGVNYGYTF
clone size: -
D gene: -
J gene: TRBJ1-2
V gene: TRBV10-3

CDR3 DNA: TGTGCCAGCAGCTTGGGCCGGAGCGCGGGGGGCAGCACAGATACGCAGTATTTT
CDR3 protein: CASSLGRSAGGSTDTQYF
clone size: -
D gene: TRBD2
J gene: TRBJ2-3
V gene: TRBV5-4

CDR3 DNA: TGTGCCTGGACCTACCCCCGGGGGGGCCCACAATGGGAGCAGTTCTTC
CDR3 protein: CAWTYPRGGPQWEQFF
clone size: -
D gene: TRBD2
J gene: TRBJ2-1
V gene: TRBV30

CDR3 DNA: TGCGCCAGCAGCTCGGGGATTAGCACAGATACGCAGTATTTT
CDR3 protein: CASSSGISTDTQYF
clone size: -
D gene: -
J gene: TRBJ2-3
V gene: TRBV5-1

CDR3 DNA: TGCGCCAGCAGCTTCGACAGGGACTATGAAAAACTGTTTTTT
CDR3 protein: CASSFDRDYEKLFF
clone size: -
D gene: TRBD1
J gene: TRBJ1-4
V gene: TRBV5-1

CDR3 DNA: TGTGCCAGCAGCCCTATGGGCACAGATACGCAGTATTTT
CDR3 protein: CASSPMGTDTQYF
clone size: -
D gene: -
J gene: TRBJ2-3
V gene: TRBV7-3

CDR3 DNA: TGCGCCAGCAGCCGAGTAGCGGGAGGGCCCTCAAATGAGCAGTTCTTC
CDR3 protein: CASSRVAGGPSNEQFF
clone size: -
D gene: TRBD2
J gene: TRBJ2-1
V gene: TRBV4-1

CDR3 DNA: TGTGCCAGCAGTGTTATCAATCAGCCCCAGCATTTT
CDR3 protein: CASSVINQPQHF
clone size: -
D gene: -
J gene: TRBJ1-5
V gene: TRBV28

CDR3 DNA: TGTGCCAGCAGTCCCGCGGGTATAGGGGCTTTCTTT
CDR3 protein: CASSPAGIGAFF
clone size: -
D gene: -
J gene: TRBJ1-1
V gene: TRBV12-3/TRBV12-4

CDR3 DNA: TGTGCCAGCAGCAACGGACGGGGTAATGAAAAACTGTTTTTT
CDR3 protein: CASSNGRGNEKLFF
clone size: -
D gene: -
J gene: TRBJ1-4
V gene: TRBV9

CDR3 DNA: TGTGCCAGCAGCCCCGGCGACAGGGAAAGGGAAAAACTGTTTTTT
CDR3 protein: CASSPGDREREKLFF
clone size: -
D gene: TRBD1
J gene: TRBJ1-4
V gene: TRBV6-2/TRBV6-3